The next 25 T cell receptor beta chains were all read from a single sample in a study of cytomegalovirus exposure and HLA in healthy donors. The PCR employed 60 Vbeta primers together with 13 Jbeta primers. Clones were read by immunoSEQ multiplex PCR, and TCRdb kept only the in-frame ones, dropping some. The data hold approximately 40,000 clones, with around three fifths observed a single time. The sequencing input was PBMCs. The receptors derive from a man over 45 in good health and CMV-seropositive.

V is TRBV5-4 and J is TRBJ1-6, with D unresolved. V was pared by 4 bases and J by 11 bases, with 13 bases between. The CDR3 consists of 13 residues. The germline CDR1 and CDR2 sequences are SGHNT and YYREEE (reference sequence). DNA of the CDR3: TGTGCCAGCAGCGCTGGGGAGGGAACACCCCTCCACTTT. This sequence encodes CASSAGEGTPLHF.

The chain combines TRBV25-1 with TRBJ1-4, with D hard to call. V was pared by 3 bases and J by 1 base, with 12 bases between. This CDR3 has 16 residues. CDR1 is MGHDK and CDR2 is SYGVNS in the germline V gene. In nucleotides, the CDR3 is TGTGCCAGCAGTGACGGAGGGCGAGGAACTAATGAAAAACTGTTTTTT. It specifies CASSDGGRGTNEKLFF.

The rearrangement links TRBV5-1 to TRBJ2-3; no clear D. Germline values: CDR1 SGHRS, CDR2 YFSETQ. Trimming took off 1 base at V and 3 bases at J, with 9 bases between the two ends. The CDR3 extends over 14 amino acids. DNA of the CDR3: TGCGCCAGCAGCTTGACCCTACGTACAGATACGCAGTATTTT. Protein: CASSLTLRTDTQYF.

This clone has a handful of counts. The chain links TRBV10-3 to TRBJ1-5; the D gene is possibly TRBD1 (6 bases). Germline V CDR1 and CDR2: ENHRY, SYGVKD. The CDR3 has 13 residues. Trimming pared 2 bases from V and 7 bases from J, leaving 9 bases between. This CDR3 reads CAISEAGEQPQHF. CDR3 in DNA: TGTGCCATCAGTGAGGCAGGGGAACAGCCCCAGCATTTT.

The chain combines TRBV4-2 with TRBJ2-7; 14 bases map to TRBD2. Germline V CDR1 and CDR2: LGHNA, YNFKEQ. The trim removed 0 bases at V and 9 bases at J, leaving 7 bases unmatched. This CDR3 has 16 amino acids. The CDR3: CASSQDGTSGGFGQYF. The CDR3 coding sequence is TGTGCCAGCAGCCAAGATGGGACTAGCGGGGGATTCGGGCAGTACTTC.

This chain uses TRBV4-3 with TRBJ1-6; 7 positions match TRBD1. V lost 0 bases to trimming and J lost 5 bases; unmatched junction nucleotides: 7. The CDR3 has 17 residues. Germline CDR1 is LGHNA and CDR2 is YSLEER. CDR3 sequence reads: CASSQDLAGGNNSPLHF. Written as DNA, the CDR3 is TGCGCCAGCAGCCAAGATCTAGCAGGGGGGAATAATTCACCCCTCCACTTT.

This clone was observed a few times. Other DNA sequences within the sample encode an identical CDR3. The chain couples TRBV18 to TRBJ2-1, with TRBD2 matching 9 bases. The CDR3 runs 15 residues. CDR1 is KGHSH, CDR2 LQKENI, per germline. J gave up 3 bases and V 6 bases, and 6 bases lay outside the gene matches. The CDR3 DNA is TGTGCCAGCTCCCCCCAGCGGGGGGACTACAATGAGCAGTTCTTC. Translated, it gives CASSPQRGDYNEQFF.

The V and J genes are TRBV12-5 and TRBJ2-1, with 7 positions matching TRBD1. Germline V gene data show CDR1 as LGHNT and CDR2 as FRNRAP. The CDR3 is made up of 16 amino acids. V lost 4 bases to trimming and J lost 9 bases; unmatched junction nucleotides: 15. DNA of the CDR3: TGTGCTAGTGGTTCGACTCTGAGACAGGGCGTGGGTGAGCAGTTCTTC. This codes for CASGSTLRQGVGEQFF. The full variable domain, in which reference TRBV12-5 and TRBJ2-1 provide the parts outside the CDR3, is DARVTQTPRHKVTEMGQEVTMRCQPILGHNTVFWYRQTMMQGLELLAYFRNRAPLDDSGMPKDRFSAEMPDATLATLKIQPSEPRDSAVYFCASGSTLRQGVGEQFFGPGTRLTVL.

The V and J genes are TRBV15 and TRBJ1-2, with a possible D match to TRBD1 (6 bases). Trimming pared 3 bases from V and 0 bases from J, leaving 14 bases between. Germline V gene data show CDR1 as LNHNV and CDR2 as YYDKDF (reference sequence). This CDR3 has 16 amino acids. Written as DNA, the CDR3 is TGTGCCACCAGCAGCTTGGAACAGGGCGCTAACTATGGCTACACCTTC. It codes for CATSSLEQGANYGYTF.

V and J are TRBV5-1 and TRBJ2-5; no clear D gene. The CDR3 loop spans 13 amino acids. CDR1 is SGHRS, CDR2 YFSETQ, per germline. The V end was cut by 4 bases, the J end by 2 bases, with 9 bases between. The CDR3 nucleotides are TGCGCCAGCAGCCCCGGGTCACAAGAGACCCAGTACTTC. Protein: CASSPGSQETQYF. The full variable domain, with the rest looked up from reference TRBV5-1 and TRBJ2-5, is KAGVTQTPRYLIKTRGQQVTLSCSPISGHRSVSWYQQTPGQGLQFLFEYFSETQRNKGNFPGRFSGRQFSNSRSEMNVSTLELGDSALYLCASSPGSQETQYFGPGTRLLVL.

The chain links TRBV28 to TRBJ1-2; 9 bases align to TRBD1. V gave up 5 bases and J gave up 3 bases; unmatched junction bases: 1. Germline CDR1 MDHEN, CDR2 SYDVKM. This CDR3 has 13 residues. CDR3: CASSGQGHYGYTF. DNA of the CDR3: TGTGCCAGCAGTGGACAGGGGCACTATGGCTACACCTTC.

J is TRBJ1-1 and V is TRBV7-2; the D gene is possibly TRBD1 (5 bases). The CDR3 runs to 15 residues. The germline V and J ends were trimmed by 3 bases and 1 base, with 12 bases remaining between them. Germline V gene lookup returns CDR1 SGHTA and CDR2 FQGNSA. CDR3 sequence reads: CASSFQGGTNTEAFF. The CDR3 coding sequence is TGTGCCAGCAGCTTTCAGGGAGGCACGAACACTGAAGCTTTCTTT.

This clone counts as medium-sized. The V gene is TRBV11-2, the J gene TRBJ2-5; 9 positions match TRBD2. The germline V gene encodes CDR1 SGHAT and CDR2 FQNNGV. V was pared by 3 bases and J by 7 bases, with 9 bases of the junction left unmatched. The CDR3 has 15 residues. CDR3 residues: CASSFPQAGGWTQYF. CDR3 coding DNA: TGTGCCAGCAGCTTCCCCCAAGCGGGGGGATGGACCCAGTACTTC. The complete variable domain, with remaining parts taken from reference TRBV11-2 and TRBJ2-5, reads EAGVAQSPRYKIIEKRQSVAFWCNPISGHATLYWYQQILGQGPKLLIQFQNNGVVDDSQLPKDRFSAERLKGVDSTLKIQPAKLEDSAVYLCASSFPQAGGWTQYFGPGTRLLVL.

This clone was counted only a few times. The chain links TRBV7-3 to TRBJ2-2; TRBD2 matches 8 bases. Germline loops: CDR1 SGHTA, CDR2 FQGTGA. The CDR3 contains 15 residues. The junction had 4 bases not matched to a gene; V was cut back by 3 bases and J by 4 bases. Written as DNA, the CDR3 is TGTGCCAGCAGCTTTCAACTAGCGGTCACCGGGGAGCTGTTTTTT. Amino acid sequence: CASSFQLAVTGELFF.

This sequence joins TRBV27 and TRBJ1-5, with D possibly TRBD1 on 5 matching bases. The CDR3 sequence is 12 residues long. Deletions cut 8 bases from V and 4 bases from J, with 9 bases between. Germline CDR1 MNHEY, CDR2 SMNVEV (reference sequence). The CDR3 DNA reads TGTGCCAGCGACAGTAGAAATCAGCCCCAGCATTTT. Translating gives CASDSRNQPQHF.

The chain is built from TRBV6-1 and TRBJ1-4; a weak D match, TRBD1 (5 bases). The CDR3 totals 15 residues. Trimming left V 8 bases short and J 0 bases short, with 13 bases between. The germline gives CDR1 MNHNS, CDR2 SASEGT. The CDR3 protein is CASAPGPATNEKLFF. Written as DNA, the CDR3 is TGTGCCAGCGCCCCAGGGCCTGCAACTAATGAAAAACTGTTTTTT.

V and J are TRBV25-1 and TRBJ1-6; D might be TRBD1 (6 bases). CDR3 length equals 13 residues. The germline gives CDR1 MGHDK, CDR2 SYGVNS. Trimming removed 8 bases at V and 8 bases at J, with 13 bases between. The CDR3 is CASLGTPDSPLHF. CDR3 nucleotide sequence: TGTGCCAGCCTCGGGACACCCGATTCACCCCTCCACTTT.

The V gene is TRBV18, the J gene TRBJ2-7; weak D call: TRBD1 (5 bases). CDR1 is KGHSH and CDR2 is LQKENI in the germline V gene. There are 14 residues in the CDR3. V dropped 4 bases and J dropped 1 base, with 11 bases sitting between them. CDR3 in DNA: TGTGCCAGCTCACAGGGGCGGCCTTCCTACGAGCAGTACTTC. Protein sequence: CASSQGRPSYEQYF.

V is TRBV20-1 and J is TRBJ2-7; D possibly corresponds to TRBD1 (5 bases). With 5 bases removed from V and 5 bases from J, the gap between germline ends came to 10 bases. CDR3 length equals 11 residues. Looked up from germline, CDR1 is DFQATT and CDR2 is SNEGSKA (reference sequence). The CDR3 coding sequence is TGCAGTGCTCCCAGGGTACACGAGCAGTACTTC. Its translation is CSAPRVHEQYF.

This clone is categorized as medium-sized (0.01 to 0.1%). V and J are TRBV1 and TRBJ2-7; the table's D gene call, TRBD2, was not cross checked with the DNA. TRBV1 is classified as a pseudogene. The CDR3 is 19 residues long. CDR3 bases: TGCACCAGCAGCCAAGATGGGCTAGCGGGGGGAACTAGCTCCTACGAGCAGTACTTC. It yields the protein CTSSQDGLAGGTSSYEQYF.

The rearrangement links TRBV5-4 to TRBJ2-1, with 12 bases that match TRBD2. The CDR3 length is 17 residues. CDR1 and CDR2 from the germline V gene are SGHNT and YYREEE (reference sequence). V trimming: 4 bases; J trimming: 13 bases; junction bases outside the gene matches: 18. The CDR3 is CASSPDGGPSGGAKQFF. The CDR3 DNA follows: TGTGCCAGCAGCCCGGATGGCGGACCTAGCGGGGGGGCCAAACAGTTCTTC.

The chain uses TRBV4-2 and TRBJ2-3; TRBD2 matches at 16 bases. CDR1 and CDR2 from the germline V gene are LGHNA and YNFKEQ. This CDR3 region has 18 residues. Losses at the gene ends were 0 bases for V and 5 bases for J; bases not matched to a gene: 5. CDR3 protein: CASSQDRGLAGGRDTQYF. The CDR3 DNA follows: TGTGCCAGCAGCCAAGATCGGGGACTAGCGGGGGGGAGAGATACGCAGTATTTT.

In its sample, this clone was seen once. The DNA for the CDR3 is TGTGCCAGCGTGGGACCGGGGGGAAATTCACCCCTCCACTTT. This encodes CASVGPGGNSPLHF. The genes are TRBV6-1 and TRBJ1-6, with TRBD1 as a possible D gene (5 bases). Germline CDR1 MNHNS, CDR2 SASEGT. The germline V and J ends were trimmed by 8 bases and 7 bases, with 15 bases remaining between them. The CDR3 is 14 amino acids.

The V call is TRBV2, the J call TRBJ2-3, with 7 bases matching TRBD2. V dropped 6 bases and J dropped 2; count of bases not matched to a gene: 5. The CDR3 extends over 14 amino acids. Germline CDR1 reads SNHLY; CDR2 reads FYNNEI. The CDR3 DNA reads TGTGCCAGCAGATCGGGGGGAGCCACAGATACGCAGTATTTT. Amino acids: CASRSGGATDTQYF.

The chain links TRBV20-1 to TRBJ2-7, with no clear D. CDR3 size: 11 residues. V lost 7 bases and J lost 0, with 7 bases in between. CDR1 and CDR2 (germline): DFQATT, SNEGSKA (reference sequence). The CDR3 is CSVGFSYEQYF. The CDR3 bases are TGCAGTGTGGGCTTCTCCTACGAGCAGTACTTC.